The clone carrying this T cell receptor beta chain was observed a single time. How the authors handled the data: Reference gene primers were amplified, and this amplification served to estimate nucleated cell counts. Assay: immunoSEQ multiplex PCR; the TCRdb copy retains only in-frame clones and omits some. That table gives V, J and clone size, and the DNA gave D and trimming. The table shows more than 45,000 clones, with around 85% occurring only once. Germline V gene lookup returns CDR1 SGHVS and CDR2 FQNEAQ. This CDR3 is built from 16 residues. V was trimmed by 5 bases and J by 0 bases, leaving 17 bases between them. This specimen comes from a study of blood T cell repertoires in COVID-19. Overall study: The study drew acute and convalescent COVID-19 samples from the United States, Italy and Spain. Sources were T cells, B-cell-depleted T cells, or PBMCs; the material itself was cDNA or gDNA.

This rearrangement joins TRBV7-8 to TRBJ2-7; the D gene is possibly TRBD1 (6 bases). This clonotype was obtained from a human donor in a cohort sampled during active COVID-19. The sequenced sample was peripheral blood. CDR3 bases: TGTGCCAGCAGCGGATGGGGGCCTTCGAGCTCCTACGAGCAGTACTTC. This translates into CASSGWGPSSSYEQYF.